The T cell receptor (beta chain) under discussion was sequenced for a study of blood T cell repertoires in COVID-19. Produced via immunoSEQ multiplex PCR; TCRdb's table is partial and in-frame only. The data contain approximately 220,000 clones, 80% to 85% of them singletons. Adults between roughly 18 and 89 years of age took part from under 30 US areas. Participant reports of clinical history set cohort assignment. Donors in Cohort 3 who had recovered were those with two negative PCRs, healthcare professional clearance, or resolution of their symptoms. Looked up from germline, CDR1 is KGHSH and CDR2 is LQKENI. V gave up 3 bases and J gave up 7 bases; unmatched junction bases: 5. The CDR3 runs to 16 residues.

The receptor was derived from a woman between 40 and 55 years old who had recovered from COVID-19. The rearrangement links TRBV18 to TRBJ2-2; 13 positions agree with TRBD2. Input material: PBMCs or T cells enriched from blood (not recorded which). The CDR3 sequence: CASSPGLAGVNGELFF. The CDR3 DNA follows: TGTGCCAGCTCACCCGGACTAGCGGGAGTTAACGGGGAGCTGTTTTTT. The variable domain in full, with the rest retrieved from reference TRBV18 and TRBJ2-2, is NAGVMQNPRHLVRRRGQEARLRCSPMKGHSHVYWYRQLPEEGLKFMVYLQKENIIDESGMPKERFSAEFPKEGPSILRIQQVVRGDSAAYFCASSPGLAGVNGELFFGEGSRLTVL.